This entry features one TCR beta chain sequence. This probably arose from a read error, given a far larger clone one base away. Covering alpha and beta chains, TRAV- and TRBV-specific primers were used for the first-strand cDNA. Both a constant-region primer and a V-primer adapter served to amplify TCRs across around 20 PCR cycles. Amplification of the isolated mRNA used in vitro transcription. TCRdb re-called the reads through MiXCR, storing one row per CDR3 protein. The table records some 88,000 distinct CDR3 sequences, 8% to 10% of them present only once. This sample is part of a study of low-dose radiotherapy and immunotherapy resistance in tumors. Whole-study context: Each two-week cycle included intravenous cyclophosphamide 200 mg/m2, given one day before radiation and immunotherapy.

Sample time point: before trial treatment. The therapy administered to donors comprised nivolumab, ipilimumab, aspirin, low-dose cyclophosphamide and low-dose radiotherapy. Germline V CDR1 and CDR2: MDHEN, SYDVKM. The germline V and J ends were trimmed by 10 bases and 10 bases, with 23 bases remaining between them. The CDR3 totals 14 residues. The sample in question was PBMCs, obtained before treatment. V is TRBV28 and J is TRBJ2-1; the D gene is possibly TRBD1 (6 bases). This receptor was taken from a male donor with prostate cancer. CDR3 sequence (DNA): TGTGCCAACTCCCCAGGGGCGAGGTCGTACGAGCAGTTCTTC. This encodes CANSPGARSYEQFF.